This TCR beta chain was captured by sequencing in a study of control samples from healthy donors and cancer patients. Measured with immunoSEQ multiplex PCR; TCRdb has only the in-frame clones, and not every one. The sample carries tens of thousands of clones, around 85% recorded once. This CDR3 has 15 amino acids. V gave up 11 bases and J gave up 1 base; unmatched junction bases: 10. Germline-derived CDR1 and CDR2 are MNHNY and SVGAGI (reference sequence). The genes are TRBV6-6 and TRBJ1-5, with TRBD1 identical over 8 bases. The TCR was taken from a young man in good health. The source material was blood. This chain's CDR3 is CAVPGGKGSNQPQHF. The CDR3 DNA sequence: TGTGCCGTCCCAGGGGGCAAGGGGAGCAATCAGCCCCAGCATTTT.